This section outlines one TCR beta chain sequence together with its context. This sample is drawn from a study of OX40 agonist ivuxolimab in advanced cancers. TCRdb keeps only in-frame clones here, not all; method: immunoSEQ multiplex PCR. The sample holds about 5,600 clones; 71% are singletons and the top ten take around 60%. V lost 5 bases and J 0 bases, leaving 14 bases between the germline ends. CDR3 length: 16 residues. The germline CDR1 and CDR2 sequences are SEHNR and FQNEAQ (reference sequence). The TCR was taken from an adult with an advanced solid tumor such as melanoma, head and neck, liver or kidney cancer. The material was CD4+ or CD8+ T cells sorted from blood, obtained in a trial of the OX40 agonist ivuxolimab. The V call is TRBV7-9, the J call TRBJ2-4; a possible D gene is TRBD2 (6 bases). The CDR3 DNA reads TGTGCCAGCAGCCCACCGGGACTCCTAGCCAAAAACATTCAGTACTTC. Protein product: CASSPPGLLAKNIQYF.